The T cell receptor beta chain described here comes from a study of early T cells in non-severe SARS-CoV-2 infection. TCRdb recomputed calls from the 5' RACE reads with MiXCR, one row per CDR3 protein. There are 75,000 to 100,000 distinct CDR3 sequences in the sample; 14% to 15% occur only once, and 5.5% to 7% lies in the top ten. Unmatched junction bases numbered 10, after V lost 8 bases and J lost 0 bases. The CDR3 covers 16 residues. From germline, CDR1 is ENHRY and CDR2 SYGVKD. This clonotype was counted only a few times. The chain couples TRBV10-3 to TRBJ2-1, with 7 bases identical to TRBD2. Sequenced: whole blood. The sequence was collected from an adult who was a healthcare worker with PCR-confirmed SARS-CoV-2 infection or an uninfected control (not recorded which). CDR3 nucleotide sequence: TGTGCCATCTCGGCTAGCGGCCAGAGCTCCTACAATGAGCAGTTCTTC. As protein: CAISASGQSSYNEQFF.